The rows below give T cell receptor beta chains drawn from one sample of a study of blood T cell repertoires in COVID-19. Produced via immunoSEQ multiplex PCR; TCRdb's table is partial and in-frame only. Altogether roughly 41,000 clones are present, under 85% being singletons, with the ten largest covering roughly 47%. The sequenced material came from peripheral blood. The receptors here all came from an elderly woman with acute or convalescent COVID-19. CDR3s include the opening cysteine and the closing phenylalanine or tryptophan. D genes are given only for firm matches. Clone size is stated in some rows and not others, as once, few, many or a class when expanded.

cdr3_nt,cdr3_aa,v_call,d_call,j_call,clone_size
TGTGCCAGCAGAGAACCCGGGACAGCTGCGGGAGGGGAGCTGTTTTTT,CASREPGTAAGGELFF,TRBV6-1,.,TRBJ2-2,.
TGTGCCAGCAGCCCCTCGGGAGGGCAGGGCGGTGAAGCTTTCTTT,CASSPSGGQGGEAFF,TRBV7-2,.,TRBJ1-1,.
TGTGCCAGCAGCCCCTTGGGGCGCACCATAGCCGGGGAGCTGTTTTTT,CASSPLGRTIAGELFF,TRBV14,.,TRBJ2-2,.
TGCGCCAGCAGCTTCGGGGTGAGGGATGGAACTGAAGCTTTCTTT,CASSFGVRDGTEAFF,TRBV5-1,.,TRBJ1-1,.
TGTCGACGGTTGATGACAGTCGATATCAAAGCTTTCTTT,CRRLMTVDIKAFF,TRBV9,.,TRBJ1-1,few
TGTGCCAGCACCTCACTGGGACAAGAATTTACGCAGTATTTT,CASTSLGQEFTQYF,TRBV28,.,TRBJ2-3,.
TGTGCCAGCAGCTACTCCGGGAACTATGGCTACACCTTC,CASSYSGNYGYTF,TRBV11-3,.,TRBJ1-2,.
TGTGCCAGCAGCTTGGGGCTAGCGGGGGTCCAAGAGACCCAGTACTTC,CASSLGLAGVQETQYF,TRBV5-6,TRBD2,TRBJ2-5,.
TGTGCCAGCAGCTTAAGCGGGGGGGACATATATGAGCAGTTCTTC,CASSLSGGDIYEQFF,TRBV7-2,TRBD2,TRBJ2-1,.
TGTGCCAGCAGCCCTTCCCCCGCGAGCTCCTACAATGAGCAGTTCTTC,CASSPSPASSYNEQFF,TRBV3-1/TRBV3-2,.,TRBJ2-1,.
TGTGCCAGCAGCTTATCCGCGACAGGGTACTCAGATACGCAGTATTTT,CASSLSATGYSDTQYF,TRBV7-9,TRBD1,TRBJ2-3,.
TGTGCCAGTAACACAGGGGGGCCGAGCACAGATACGCAGTATTTT,CASNTGGPSTDTQYF,TRBV6-5,TRBD1,TRBJ2-3,.
TGTGCCTGGAGTTCTTCAGGGGGCAATGAGCAGTTCTTC,CAWSSSGGNEQFF,TRBV30,TRBD1,TRBJ2-1,few